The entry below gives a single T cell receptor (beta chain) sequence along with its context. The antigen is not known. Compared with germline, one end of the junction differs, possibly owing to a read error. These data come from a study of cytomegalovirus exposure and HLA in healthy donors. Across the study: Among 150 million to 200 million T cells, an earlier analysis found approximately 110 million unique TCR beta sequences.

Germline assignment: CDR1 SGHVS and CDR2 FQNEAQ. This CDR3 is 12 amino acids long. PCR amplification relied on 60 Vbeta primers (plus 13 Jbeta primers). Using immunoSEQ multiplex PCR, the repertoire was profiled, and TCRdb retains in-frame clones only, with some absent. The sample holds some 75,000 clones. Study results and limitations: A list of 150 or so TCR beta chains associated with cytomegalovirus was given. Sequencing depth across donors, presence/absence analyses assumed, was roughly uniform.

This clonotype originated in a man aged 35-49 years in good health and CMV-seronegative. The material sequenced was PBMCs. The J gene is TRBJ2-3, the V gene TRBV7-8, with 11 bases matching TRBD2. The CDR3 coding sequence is TGTGCCAGCAGCGTAGCGGGAGGGACGCAGTATTTT. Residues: CASSVAGGTQYF.